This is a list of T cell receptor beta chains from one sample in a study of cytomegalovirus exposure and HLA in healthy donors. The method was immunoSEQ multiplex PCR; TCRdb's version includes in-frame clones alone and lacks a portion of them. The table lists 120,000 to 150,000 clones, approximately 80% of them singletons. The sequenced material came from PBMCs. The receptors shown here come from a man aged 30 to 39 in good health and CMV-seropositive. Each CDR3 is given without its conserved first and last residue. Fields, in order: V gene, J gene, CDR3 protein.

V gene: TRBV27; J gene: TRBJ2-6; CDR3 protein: ASSLSEGSGANGLT
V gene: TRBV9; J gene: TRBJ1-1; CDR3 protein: ASSVASGNTEAF
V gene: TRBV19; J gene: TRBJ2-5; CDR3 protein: ASSRGQRQVEETQY
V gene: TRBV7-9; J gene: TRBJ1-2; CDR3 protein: ASSLGQLYGYT
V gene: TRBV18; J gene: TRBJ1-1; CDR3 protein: ASSSGQGGTEAF
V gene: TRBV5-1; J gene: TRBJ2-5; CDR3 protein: ASGWTGETQY
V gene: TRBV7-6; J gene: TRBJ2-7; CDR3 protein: ASSSGTGDEQY
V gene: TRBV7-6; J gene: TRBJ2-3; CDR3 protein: ASRLATSLADTQY
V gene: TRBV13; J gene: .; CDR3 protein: ASSRGGPSSYEQY
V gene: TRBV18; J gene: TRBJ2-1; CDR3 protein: ASSSNSGSSYNEQF
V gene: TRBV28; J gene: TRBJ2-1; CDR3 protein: ASSFMSGASYNEQF
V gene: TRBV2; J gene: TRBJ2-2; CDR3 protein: ASRGDTGELF
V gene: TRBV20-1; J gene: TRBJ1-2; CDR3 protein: SASPGGYT
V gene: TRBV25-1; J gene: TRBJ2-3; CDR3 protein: ASRGLALDTQY